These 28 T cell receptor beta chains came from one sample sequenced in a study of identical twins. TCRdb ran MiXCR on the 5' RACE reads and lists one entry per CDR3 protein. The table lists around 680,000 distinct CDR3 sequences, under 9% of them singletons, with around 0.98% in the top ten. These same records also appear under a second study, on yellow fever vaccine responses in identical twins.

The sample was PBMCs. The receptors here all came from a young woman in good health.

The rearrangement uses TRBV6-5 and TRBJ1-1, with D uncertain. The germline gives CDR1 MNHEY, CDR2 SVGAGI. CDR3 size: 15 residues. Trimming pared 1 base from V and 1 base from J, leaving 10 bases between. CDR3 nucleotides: TGTGCCAGCAGTTACTTCAGGCAACAGAACACTGAAGCTTTCTTT. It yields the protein CASSYFRQQNTEAFF.

CDR3 protein: CASSPGTEIVTQYF. CDR3 DNA: TGTGCCAGCAGTCCAGGGACAGAAATCGTGACCCAGTACTTC. The V and J genes are TRBV12-3 or TRBV12-4 and TRBJ2-5, with 7 bases identical to TRBD1. The CDR3 spans 14 residues. After removal of 5 bases from V and 7 bases from J, the junction contained 10 bases not matched to a gene.

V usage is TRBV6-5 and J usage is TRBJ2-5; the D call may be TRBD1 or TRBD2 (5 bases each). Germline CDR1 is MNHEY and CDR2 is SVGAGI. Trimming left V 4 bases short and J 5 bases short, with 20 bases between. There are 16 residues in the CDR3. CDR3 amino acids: CASSSVRGALGETQYF. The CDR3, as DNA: TGTGCCAGCAGTTCCGTGAGGGGCGCGTTGGGGGAGACCCAGTACTTC.

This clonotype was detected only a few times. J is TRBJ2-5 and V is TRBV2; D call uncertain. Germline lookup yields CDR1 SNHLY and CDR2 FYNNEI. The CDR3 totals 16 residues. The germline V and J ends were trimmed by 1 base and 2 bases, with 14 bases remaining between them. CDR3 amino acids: CASSEDIEWQQETQYF. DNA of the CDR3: TGTGCCAGCAGTGAAGACATTGAGTGGCAGCAAGAGACCCAGTACTTC.

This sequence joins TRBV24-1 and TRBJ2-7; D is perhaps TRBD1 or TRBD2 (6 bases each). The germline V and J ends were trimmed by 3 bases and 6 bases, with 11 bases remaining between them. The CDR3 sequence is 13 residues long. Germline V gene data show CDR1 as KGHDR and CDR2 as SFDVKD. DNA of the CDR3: TGTGCCACCAGTGATACCAGGGGAGGCGAGCAGTACTTC. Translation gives CATSDTRGGEQYF.

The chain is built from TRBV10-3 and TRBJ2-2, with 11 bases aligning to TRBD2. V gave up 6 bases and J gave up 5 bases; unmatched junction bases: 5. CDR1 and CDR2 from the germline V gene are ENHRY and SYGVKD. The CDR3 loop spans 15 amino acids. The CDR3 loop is CAISRGLAATGELFF. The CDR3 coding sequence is TGTGCCATCAGCCGGGGACTAGCGGCGACCGGGGAGCTGTTTTTT.

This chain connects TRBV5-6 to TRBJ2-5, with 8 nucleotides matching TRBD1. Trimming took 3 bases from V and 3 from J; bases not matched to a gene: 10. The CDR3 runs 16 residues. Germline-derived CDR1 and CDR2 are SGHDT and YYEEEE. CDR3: CASSSRQGSIEETQYF. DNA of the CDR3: TGTGCCAGCAGCTCCCGACAGGGGAGTATAGAAGAGACCCAGTACTTC.

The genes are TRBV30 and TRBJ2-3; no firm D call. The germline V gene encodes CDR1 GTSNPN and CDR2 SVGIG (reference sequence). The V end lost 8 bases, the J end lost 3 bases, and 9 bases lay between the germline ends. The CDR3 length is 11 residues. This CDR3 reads CAHSGTDTQYF. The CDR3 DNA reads TGTGCCCATTCTGGTACAGATACGCAGTATTTT.

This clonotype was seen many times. CDR3 coding DNA: TGCAGCGGGGCTAGCGGACAAGAGACCCAGTACTTC. Translating it yields CSGASGQETQYF. This chain joins TRBV29-1 and TRBJ2-5; 7 bases agree with TRBD2. Per germline, CDR1 SQVTM and CDR2 ANQGSEA. The length of the CDR3 is 12 residues. Trimming at V came to 7 bases and at J to 2 bases, leaving 4 bases not matched to a gene.

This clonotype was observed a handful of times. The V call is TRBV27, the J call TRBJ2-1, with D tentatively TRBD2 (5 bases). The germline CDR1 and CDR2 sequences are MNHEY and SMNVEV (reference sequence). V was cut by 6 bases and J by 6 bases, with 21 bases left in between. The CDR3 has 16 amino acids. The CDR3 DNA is TGTGCCAGCAGCACCCCCGGGATGAGGAGTCCCAATGAGCAGTTCTTC. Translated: CASSTPGMRSPNEQFF.

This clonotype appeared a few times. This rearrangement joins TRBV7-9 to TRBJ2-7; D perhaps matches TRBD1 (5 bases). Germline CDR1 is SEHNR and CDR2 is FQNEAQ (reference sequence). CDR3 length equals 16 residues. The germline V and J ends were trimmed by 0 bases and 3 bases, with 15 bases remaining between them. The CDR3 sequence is CASSLAFTGPSYEQYF. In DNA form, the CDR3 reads TGTGCCAGCAGCTTAGCTTTTACAGGACCGAGCTACGAGCAGTACTTC.

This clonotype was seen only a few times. CDR3 sequence reads: CASTLRARPGTDTQYF. The CDR3 region has the DNA TGTGCCAGCACCCTGAGGGCCAGGCCCGGCACAGATACGCAGTATTTT. This chain links TRBV6-1 with TRBJ2-3, with D tentatively TRBD2 (5 bases). Trimming left V 7 bases short and J 1 base short, with 18 bases between. This CDR3 has 16 residues. Per germline, CDR1 MNHNS and CDR2 SASEGT.

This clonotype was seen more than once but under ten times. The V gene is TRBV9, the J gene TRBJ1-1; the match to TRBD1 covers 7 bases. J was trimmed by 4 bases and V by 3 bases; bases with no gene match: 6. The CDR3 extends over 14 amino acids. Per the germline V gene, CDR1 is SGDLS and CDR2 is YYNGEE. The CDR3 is CASSENRGSTEAFF. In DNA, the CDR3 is TGTGCCAGCAGCGAAAACAGGGGAAGCACTGAAGCTTTCTTT.

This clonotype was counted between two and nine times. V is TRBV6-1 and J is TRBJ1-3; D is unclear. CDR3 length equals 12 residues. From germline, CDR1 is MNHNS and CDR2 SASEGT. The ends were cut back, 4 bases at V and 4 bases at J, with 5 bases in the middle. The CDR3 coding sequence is TGTGCCAGCAGTGTGTCGGGAAACACCATATATTTT. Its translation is CASSVSGNTIYF.

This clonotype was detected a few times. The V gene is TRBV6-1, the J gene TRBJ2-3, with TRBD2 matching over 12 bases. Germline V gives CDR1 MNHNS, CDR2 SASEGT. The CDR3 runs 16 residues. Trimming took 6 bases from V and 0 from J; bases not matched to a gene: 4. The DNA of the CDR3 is TGTGCCAGCAGCCGACTAGCGGGAGATAGCACAGATACGCAGTATTTT. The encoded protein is CASSRLAGDSTDTQYF.

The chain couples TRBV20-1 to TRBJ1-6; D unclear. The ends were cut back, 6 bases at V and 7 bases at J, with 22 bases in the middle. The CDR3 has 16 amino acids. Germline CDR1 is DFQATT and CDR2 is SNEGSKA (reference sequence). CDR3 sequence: CSAPEATGGENSPLHF. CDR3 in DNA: TGCAGTGCGCCTGAAGCTACGGGTGGGGAAAATTCACCCCTCCACTTT.

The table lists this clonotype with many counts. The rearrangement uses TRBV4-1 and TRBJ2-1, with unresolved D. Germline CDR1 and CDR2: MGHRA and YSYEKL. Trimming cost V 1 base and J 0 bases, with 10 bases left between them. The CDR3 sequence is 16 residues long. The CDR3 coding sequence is TGCGCCAGCAGCCAAGGTCGTCTAGGCTCCTACAATGAGCAGTTCTTC. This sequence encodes CASSQGRLGSYNEQFF.

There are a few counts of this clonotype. CDR3: CASSETSGRGETQYF. The CDR3, as DNA: TGTGCCAGCAGTGAGACTAGCGGGAGAGGGGAGACCCAGTACTTC. This sequence joins TRBV2 and TRBJ2-5; TRBD2 aligns across 12 bases. The germline V gene has CDR1 SNHLY and CDR2 FYNNEI. CDR3 length: 15 residues. Unmatched junction bases numbered 4, after V lost 3 bases and J lost 5 bases.

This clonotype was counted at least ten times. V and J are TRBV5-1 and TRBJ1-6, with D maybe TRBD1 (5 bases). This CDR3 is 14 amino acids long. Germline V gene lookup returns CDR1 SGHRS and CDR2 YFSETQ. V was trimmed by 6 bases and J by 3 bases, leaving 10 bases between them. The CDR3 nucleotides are TGCGCCAGCACCGGGCAGGGCTATAATTCACCCCTCCACTTT. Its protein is CASTGQGYNSPLHF.

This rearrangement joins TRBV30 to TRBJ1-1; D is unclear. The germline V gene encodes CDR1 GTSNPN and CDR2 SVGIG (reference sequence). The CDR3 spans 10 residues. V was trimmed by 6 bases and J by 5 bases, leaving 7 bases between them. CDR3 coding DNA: TGTGCCTGTATTACTACTGAAGCTTTCTTT. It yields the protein CACITTEAFF.

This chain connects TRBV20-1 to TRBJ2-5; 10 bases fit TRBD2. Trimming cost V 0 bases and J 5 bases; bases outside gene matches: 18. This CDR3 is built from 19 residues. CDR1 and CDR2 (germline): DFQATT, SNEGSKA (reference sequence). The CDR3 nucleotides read TGCAGTGCTAGAGACCTACCCCCTAGCGGGAGTAGCCTGCGTGAGACCCAGTACTTC. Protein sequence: CSARDLPPSGSSLRETQYF.

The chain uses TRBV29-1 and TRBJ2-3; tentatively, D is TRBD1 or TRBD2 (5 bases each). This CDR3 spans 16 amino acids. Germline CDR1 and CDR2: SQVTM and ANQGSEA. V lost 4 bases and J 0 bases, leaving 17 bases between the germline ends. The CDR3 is CSVGGPKLRSTDTQYF. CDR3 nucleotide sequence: TGCAGCGTTGGGGGACCTAAACTACGGAGCACAGATACGCAGTATTTT.

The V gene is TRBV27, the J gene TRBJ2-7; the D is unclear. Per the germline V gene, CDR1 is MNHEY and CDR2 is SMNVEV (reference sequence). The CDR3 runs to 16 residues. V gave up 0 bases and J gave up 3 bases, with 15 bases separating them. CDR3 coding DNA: TGTGCCAGCAGTTTATCGGCCCCCCCGAAGTACTACGAGCAGTACTTC. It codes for CASSLSAPPKYYEQYF.

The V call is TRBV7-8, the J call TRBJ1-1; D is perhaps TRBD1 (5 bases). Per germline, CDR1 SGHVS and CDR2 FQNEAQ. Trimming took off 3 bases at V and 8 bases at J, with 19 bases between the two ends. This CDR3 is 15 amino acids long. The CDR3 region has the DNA TGTGCCAGCAGCTTTTCGGGGACCAGGTTGTCAGAAGCTTTCTTT. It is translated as CASSFSGTRLSEAFF.

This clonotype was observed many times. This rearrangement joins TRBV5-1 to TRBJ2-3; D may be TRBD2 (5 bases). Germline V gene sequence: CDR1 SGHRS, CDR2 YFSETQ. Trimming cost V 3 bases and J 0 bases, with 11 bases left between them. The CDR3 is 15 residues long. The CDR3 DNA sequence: TGCGCCAGCAGCTATGGGAGCCCCAGCACAGATACGCAGTATTTT. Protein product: CASSYGSPSTDTQYF.

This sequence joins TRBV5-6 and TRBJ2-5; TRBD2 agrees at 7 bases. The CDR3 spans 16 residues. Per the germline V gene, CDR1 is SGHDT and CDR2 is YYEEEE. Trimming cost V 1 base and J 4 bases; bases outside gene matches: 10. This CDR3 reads CASSLSGGGRGETQYF. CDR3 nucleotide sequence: TGTGCCAGCAGCTTGTCTGGGGGAGGGCGAGGAGAGACCCAGTACTTC.

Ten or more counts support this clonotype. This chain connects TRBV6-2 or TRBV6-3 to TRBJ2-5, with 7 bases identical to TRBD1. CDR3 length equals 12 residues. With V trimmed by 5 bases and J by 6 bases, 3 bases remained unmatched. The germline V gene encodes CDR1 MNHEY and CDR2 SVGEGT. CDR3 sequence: CASSDREQTQYF. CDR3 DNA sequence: TGTGCCAGCAGTGACAGGGAACAGACCCAGTACTTC.

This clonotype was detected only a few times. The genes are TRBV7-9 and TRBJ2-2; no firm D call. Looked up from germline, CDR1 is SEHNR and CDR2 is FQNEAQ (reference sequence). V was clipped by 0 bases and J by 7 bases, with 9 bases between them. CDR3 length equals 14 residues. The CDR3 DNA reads TGTGCCAGCAGCTTAGCGCCAGTCCGCGGGGAGCTGTTTTTT. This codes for CASSLAPVRGELFF.